Listed here are 14 T cell receptor beta chains from one sample, sequenced in a study of early T cells in non-severe SARS-CoV-2 infection. TCRdb itself ran the 5' RACE reads through MiXCR, one entry per CDR3 protein. This table has tens of thousands of distinct CDR3 sequences, around 4.2% appearing once. The sample comprised whole blood. All receptors derive from an adult who was a healthcare worker with PCR-confirmed SARS-CoV-2 infection or an uninfected control (not recorded which).

The chain is built from TRBV4-1 and TRBJ1-6, with D perhaps TRBD1 (5 bases). This CDR3 comprises 16 residues. CDR1 is MGHRA, CDR2 YSYEKL, per germline. Trimming removed 1 base at V and 8 bases at J, with 15 bases between. The CDR3 DNA is TGCGCCAGCAGCCAAGCGGGGCCGGGGCACCATTCACCCCTCCACTTT. Protein sequence: CASSQAGPGHHSPLHF.

The sample holds many counts of this clonotype. The V call is TRBV6-1, the J call TRBJ2-1; possibly TRBD1 or TRBD2 for D (6 bases each). This CDR3 contains 16 residues. Germline V gene data show CDR1 as MNHNS and CDR2 as SASEGT. Trimming took 6 bases from V and 6 from J, leaving 21 bases between them. The CDR3 loop reads CASRAGGKGMSNEQFF. In DNA, the CDR3 is TGTGCCAGCAGGGCCGGGGGCAAAGGTATGAGCAATGAGCAGTTCTTC.

This clonotype was counted a few times. This chain links TRBV6-5 with TRBJ2-7; 7 bases align to TRBD2. Germline lookup yields CDR1 MNHEY and CDR2 SVGAGI. The CDR3 has 15 residues. J lost 1 base, V lost 3 bases, and 6 bases had no gene match. The DNA of the CDR3 is TGTGCCAGCAGTTATGGGAAAGCGGGATCCTACGAGCAGTACTTC. This codes for CASSYGKAGSYEQYF.

In its sample, this clonotype was seen a few times. The chain carries TRBV27 and TRBJ2-3, with 12 bases lining up with TRBD2. J was trimmed by 5 bases and V by 4 bases; bases with no gene match: 10. The V gene's germline CDR1 is MNHEY and CDR2 SMNVEV (reference sequence). The CDR3 extends over 17 amino acids. The CDR3 coding sequence is TGTGCCAGCAGTTCCCCCCTAGCGGGGGGGCCGATAGATACGCAGTATTTT. Translated: CASSSPLAGGPIDTQYF.

The table lists this clonotype with many counts. V is TRBV18 and J is TRBJ2-5; D may be TRBD1 (6 bases). V lost 3 bases and J lost 2, with 7 bases in between. The CDR3 runs to 13 residues. Per the germline V gene, CDR1 is KGHSH and CDR2 is LQKENI. As DNA, the CDR3 is TGTGCCAGCTCACCCAGGGGTCAAGAGACCCAGTACTTC. Translation gives CASSPRGQETQYF.

This clonotype is labeled medium-sized. The rearrangement links TRBV7-2 to TRBJ1-5; D gene unclear. The V gene's germline CDR1 is SGHTA and CDR2 FQGNSA. The CDR3 is made up of 15 amino acids. Trimming cost V 3 bases and J 9 bases, with 18 bases left between them. The CDR3 DNA reads as TGTGCCAGCAGCTTTCGACGGTCTGGGGAATCGCCCCAGCATTTT. This translates into CASSFRRSGESPQHF.

The chain joins TRBV13 to TRBJ1-2, with D maybe TRBD1 (5 bases). The CDR3 runs 11 residues. Trimming cost V 3 bases and J 7 bases, with 6 bases left between them. Germline assignment: CDR1 PRHDT and CDR2 FYEKMQ (reference sequence). The CDR3 sequence is CASSFQGGYTF. Here the CDR3 DNA reads TGTGCCAGCAGCTTTCAGGGTGGCTACACCTTC.

The chain links TRBV10-3 to TRBJ2-5; D possibly corresponds to TRBD2 (7 bases). Trimming shortened V by 11 bases and J by 1 base, and 17 bases separated the two germline ends. The V gene's germline CDR1 is ENHRY and CDR2 SYGVKD. The CDR3 has 14 amino acids. The CDR3 DNA follows: TGTGCCGCCCGAGGGGGGGAAACCCAAGAGACCCAGTACTTC. Translating it yields CAARGGETQETQYF.

This clonotype was counted only a few times. The chain joins TRBV7-8 to TRBJ2-3; 11 positions match TRBD2. The germline gives CDR1 SGHVS, CDR2 FQNEAQ. CDR3 length equals 14 residues. The V gene end was trimmed by 3 bases and the J gene end by 6 bases; junction bases not matched to a gene: 2. CDR3: CASSFLAGGDTQYF. The CDR3 DNA is TGTGCCAGCAGCTTTCTAGCGGGAGGTGATACGCAGTATTTT. The full variable domain, with the rest looked up from reference TRBV7-8 and TRBJ2-3, is GAGVSQSPRYKVAKRGQDVALRCDPISGHVSLFWYQQALGQGPEFLTYFQNEAQLDKSGLPSDRFFAERPEGSVSTLKIQRTQQEDSAVYLCASSFLAGGDTQYFGPGTRLTVL.

In this sample, this clonotype turned up many times. At one end the junction does not follow the germline gene, possibly because of a read error. CDR3 DNA sequence: TGTGCTAGCAGCCCCGGGCCCTGGGAGACCCAGTACTTC. This gives the protein CASSPGPWETQYF. The chain uses TRBV7-7 and TRBJ2-5; D not certain. Germline CDR1 SSHAT, CDR2 FNYEAQ (reference sequence). The CDR3 runs to 13 residues.

The table lists this clonotype with many counts. V usage is TRBV12-5 and J usage is TRBJ1-1; possible D gene TRBD1, 6 bases. The V end lost 6 bases, the J end lost 0 bases, and 17 bases lay between the germline ends. CDR3 length: 16 residues. Germline loops: CDR1 LGHNT, CDR2 FRNRAP. CDR3 sequence: CASGQYQGYMNTEAFF. The CDR3 bases are TGTGCTAGTGGCCAATACCAGGGGTACATGAACACTGAAGCTTTCTTT.

This clonotype came up many times. This chain links TRBV7-9 with TRBJ2-4; the D gene is possibly TRBD1 (6 bases). V shed 4 bases and J shed 8 bases, with 15 bases lying between them. Germline loops: CDR1 SEHNR, CDR2 FQNEAQ (reference sequence). This CDR3 is 14 amino acids long. This chain's CDR3 is CASSSITGNHIQYF. Written as DNA, the CDR3 is TGTGCCAGCAGCTCCATAACAGGGAATCACATTCAGTACTTC.

This clonotype rates as medium-sized. The rearrangement joins TRBV19 to TRBJ2-3; 10 nucleotides match TRBD2. The CDR3 covers 14 residues. Germline V lookup: CDR1 LNHDA, CDR2 SQIVND (reference sequence). V trimming: 8 bases; J trimming: 3 bases; junction bases outside the gene matches: 5. The CDR3 sequence is CASVGLAATDTQYF. CDR3 bases: TGTGCCAGTGTCGGACTAGCGGCTACAGATACGCAGTATTTT.

This clonotype was observed a few times. The CDR3 DNA sequence: TGTGCCAGCAGCCCACAACCTCTCATGGCAGATACGCAGTATTTT. This gives the protein CASSPQPLMADTQYF. The chain carries TRBV11-2 and TRBJ2-3; D unresolved. This CDR3 spans 15 amino acids. Germline V lookup: CDR1 SGHAT, CDR2 FQNNGV. V was shortened by 5 bases and J by 4 bases, with 16 bases between the two germline ends.